Listed below are T cell receptor beta chains from one sample, sequenced in a study of blood T cell repertoires in COVID-19. The assay was immunoSEQ multiplex PCR, and TCRdb's table has in-frame clones only and misses some. The sample lists 20,000 to 25,000 clones, roughly 88% occurring once. The specimen was peripheral blood. These receptors came from a woman over 75 with active or convalescent COVID-19. Both conserved end residues are part of each CDR3. The D gene is left open where the match is weak. For some rows the clone size is stated as once, few or many, or as a class when expanded; others skip it.

clone_size	v_call	d_call	j_call	cdr3_aa	cdr3_nt
.	TRBV14	.	TRBJ1-3	CASSPITGSGNTIYF	TGTGCCAGCAGCCCGATCACAGGGTCTGGAAACACCATATATTTT
.	TRBV15	TRBD1	TRBJ1-2	CATSRGGQGYNYGYTF	TGTGCCACCAGCAGAGGAGGACAGGGGTATAACTATGGCTACACCTTC
.	TRBV6-5	TRBD1	TRBJ1-1	CASMDRANTEAFF	TGTGCCAGCATGGACAGGGCCAACACTGAAGCTTTCTTT
.	TRBV12-2	.	TRBJ2-2	CASRLVFGGELFF	TGTGCAAGTCGCTTAGTTTTCGGCGGGGAGCTGTTTTTT
.	TRBV7-9	.	TRBJ1-3	CASSLAMRSGNTIYF	TGTGCCAGCAGCTTAGCCATGCGCTCTGGAAACACCATATATTTT
.	TRBV4-1	.	TRBJ2-2	CASSLDRRDTGELFF	TGCGCCAGCAGCCTTGACAGGCGGGACACCGGGGAGCTGTTTTTT
once	TRBV6-5	.	TRBJ2-7	CASSYRSRSEQYF	TGTGCCAGCAGTTACAGGTCCAGGTCCGAGCAGTACTTC
once	TRBV13	TRBD1	TRBJ2-7	CASSPRGTGGSYEQYF	TGTGCCAGCAGCCCTCGCGGGACAGGGGGCTCCTACGAGCAGTACTTC
.	TRBV19	.	TRBJ1-4	CASSILGQDEKLFF	TGTGCCAGTAGTATCCTAGGACAAGATGAAAAACTGTTTTTT
.	TRBV5-1	TRBD1	TRBJ1-6	CASSLGGTGPSSYNSPLHF	TGCGCCAGCAGCTTGGGAGGGACAGGGCCTAGCTCCTATAATTCACCCCTCCACTTT
.	TRBV3-1/TRBV3-2	.	TRBJ1-1	CASSQDFRSRNTEAFF	TGTGCCAGCAGCCAAGATTTTAGAAGTCGAAACACTGAAGCTTTCTTT
.	TRBV19	TRBD1	TRBJ2-3	CASRRTGRTDTQYF	TGTGCCAGTAGGAGGACAGGGCGCACAGATACGCAGTATTTT
.	TRBV14	TRBD1	TRBJ1-4	CASSQGTGGRGRVFF	TGTGCCAGCAGCCAAGGGACAGGGGGCAGAGGTCGGGTGTTTTTT
.	TRBV7-3	.	TRBJ1-4	CASSPLWTASNEKLFF	TGTGCCAGCAGCCCTCTATGGACAGCCTCTAATGAAAAACTGTTTTTT
once	TRBV19	.	TRBJ1-4	CASTSWGHSNEKLFF	TGTGCCAGCACTTCATGGGGACACTCTAATGAAAAACTGTTTTTT
.	TRBV6-4	.	TRBJ2-5	CASSDSSAGSGGTQYF	TGTGCCAGCAGTGACTCTTCGGCGGGGTCCGGGGGGACCCAGTACTTC
.	TRBV7-9	TRBD1	TRBJ1-2	CASSSHRGGYGYTF	TGTGCCAGCAGCTCCCACAGGGGGGGCTATGGCTACACCTTC
.	TRBV2	TRBD1	TRBJ2-3	CASSLDRGQDTQYF	TGTGCCAGCAGTCTCGACAGGGGGCAGGATACGCAGTATTTT
.	TRBV14	.	TRBJ1-2	CASSQRAGFGYTF	TGTGCCAGCAGCCAACGGGCAGGGTTTGGCTACACCTTC
.	TRBV27	.	TRBJ1-6	CASSFYLDSPLHF	TGTGCCAGCAGTTTCTATTTGGATTCACCCCTCCACTTT
few	TRBV4-1	TRBD1	TRBJ1-5	CASSDGQGFFGQPQHF	TGCGCCAGCAGCGACGGACAGGGGTTTTTTGGTCAGCCCCAGCATTTT
.	TRBV3-1/TRBV3-2	TRBD1	TRBJ1-2	CASSQDWAGGSYGYTF	TGTGCCAGCAGCCAAGATTGGGCAGGGGGAAGCTATGGCTACACCTTC
.	TRBV7-8	.	TRBJ2-7	CASSPRSRNSYEQYF	TGTGCCAGCAGCCCAAGATCGAGAAACTCCTACGAGCAGTACTTC
once	TRBV5-5	.	TRBJ2-7	CASSLAHSYEQYF	TGTGCCAGCAGCTTGGCCCATTCCTACGAGCAGTACTTC
.	TRBV5-1	TRBD1	TRBJ2-7	CASSSQGALSGEQYF	TGCGCCAGCAGCTCACAGGGGGCGCTTTCCGGCGAGCAGTACTTC
.	TRBV5-8	.	TRBJ1-1	CASSLGQTIPTEAFF	TGTGCCAGCAGCCTAGGACAGACGATTCCCACTGAAGCTTTCTTT
.	TRBV27	.	TRBJ1-2	CASSLIRGDRPYGYTF	TGTGCCAGCAGTTTAATCCGGGGGGACCGTCCTTATGGCTACACCTTC
.	TRBV7-9	.	TRBJ2-2	CASSEDSYTGELFF	TGTGCCAGCAGCGAAGACAGTTACACCGGGGAGCTGTTTTTT
few	TRBV5-4	.	TRBJ2-3	CASSSPGLDRGNTQYF	TGTGCCAGCAGTTCCCCGGGCCTTGACCGAGGGAATACGCAGTATTTT
.	TRBV5-1	.	TRBJ2-7	CASSLQAGLVYEQYF	TGCGCCAGCAGCTTGCAGGCAGGGCTAGTCTACGAGCAGTACTTC
.	TRBV27	.	TRBJ2-5	CASGQPFVGKTQYF	TGTGCCAGCGGACAGCCCTTTGTGGGAAAGACCCAGTACTTC
.	TRBV18	TRBD1	TRBJ2-7	CASSPPGQGFGQYF	TGTGCCAGCTCACCACCGGGACAGGGATTCGGGCAGTACTTC
medium-sized	TRBV28	.	TRBJ2-7	CASSSPSRGRVYEQYF	TGTGCCAGCAGTTCACCCTCCCGAGGGCGGGTCTACGAGCAGTACTTC
once	TRBV5-1	TRBD2	TRBJ2-5	CASSLGQREWQETQYF	TGCGCCAGCAGCTTGGGCCAGCGGGAGTGGCAAGAGACCCAGTACTTC
.	TRBV28	TRBD2	TRBJ2-7	CASSASGTIEQYF	TGTGCCAGCAGTGCTAGCGGGACAATAGAGCAGTACTTC
.	TRBV4-1	TRBD2	TRBJ2-7	CASSQVTSGYEQYF	TGCGCCAGCAGCCAAGTGACTAGCGGGTACGAGCAGTACTTC
once	TRBV9	.	TRBJ1-2	CASSVDSRSHYGYTF	TGTGCCAGCAGCGTAGATTCCAGGTCCCACTATGGCTACACCTTC
.	TRBV24-1	TRBD2	TRBJ2-1	CATSGLAGVKQFF	TGTGCCACCAGCGGACTAGCGGGAGTCAAGCAGTTCTTC
.	TRBV5-1	.	TRBJ2-1	CASSIPTGGYSGSGDEQFF	TGCGCCAGCAGCATACCTACAGGGGGTTATAGCGGGAGTGGGGATGAGCAGTTCTTC
.	TRBV28	.	TRBJ1-2	CASSSRTHYGYTF	TGTGCCAGCAGTTCTCGCACACACTATGGCTACACCTTC
.	TRBV6-5	.	TRBJ1-5	CASSSGRGLASQPQHF	TGTGCCAGCAGTTCAGGTCGAGGTCTTGCTAGCCAGCCCCAGCATTTT
.	TRBV9	TRBD1	TRBJ1-1	CASSVSGGGNTEAFF	TGTGCCAGCAGCGTATCAGGGGGTGGGAACACTGAAGCTTTCTTT